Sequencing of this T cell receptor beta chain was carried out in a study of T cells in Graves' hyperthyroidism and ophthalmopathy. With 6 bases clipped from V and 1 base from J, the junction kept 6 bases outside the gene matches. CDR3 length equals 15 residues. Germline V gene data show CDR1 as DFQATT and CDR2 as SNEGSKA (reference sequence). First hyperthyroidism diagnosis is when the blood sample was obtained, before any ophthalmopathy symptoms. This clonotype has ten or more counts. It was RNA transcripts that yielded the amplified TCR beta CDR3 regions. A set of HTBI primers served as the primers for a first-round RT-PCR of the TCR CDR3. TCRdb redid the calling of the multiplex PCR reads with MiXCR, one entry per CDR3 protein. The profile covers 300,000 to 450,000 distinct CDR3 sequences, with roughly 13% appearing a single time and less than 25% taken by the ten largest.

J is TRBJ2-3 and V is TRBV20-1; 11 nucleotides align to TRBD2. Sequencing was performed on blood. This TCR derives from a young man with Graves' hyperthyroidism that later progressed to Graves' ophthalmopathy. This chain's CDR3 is CSAPATSGGTDTQYF. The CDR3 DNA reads TGCAGTGCCCCGGCGACTAGCGGGGGCACAGATACGCAGTATTTT.